The 28 T cell receptor beta chains below all came from one sample that was sequenced in a study of response to subunit inactivated influenza vaccine. TCRdb independently ran MiXCR on the RT-PCR reads; one entry per CDR3 protein. The repertoire consists of hundreds of thousands of distinct CDR3 sequences, with more than 15% occurring once and the leading ten covering 3% to 3.5%. Sample: CD4+ T cells sorted from PBMCs, taken approximately 25 months after vaccination. Receptors originate from a man aged 50-75 years who received an inactivated influenza vaccine.

This chain joins TRBV5-4 and TRBJ2-3, with D perhaps being TRBD1 or TRBD2 (6 bases each). CDR3 length: 15 residues. The V end lost 4 bases, the J end lost 4 bases, and 16 bases lay between the germline ends. Germline CDR1 reads SGHNT; CDR2 reads YYREEE (reference sequence). CDR3 in amino acids: CASSPGGPGADTQYF. The CDR3 DNA reads as TGTGCCAGCAGCCCTGGGGGGCCTGGGGCAGATACGCAGTATTTT.

The V gene is TRBV6-1, the J gene TRBJ1-5, with TRBD1 matching over 9 bases. Germline CDR1 and CDR2: MNHNS and SASEGT. This CDR3 comprises 17 residues. V was clipped by 5 bases and J by 6 bases; unmatched bases: 14. Here the CDR3 reads CASSPSFTGGITQPQHF. The CDR3 region has the DNA TGTGCCAGCAGTCCCTCTTTTACAGGGGGCATCACTCAGCCCCAGCATTTT.

This clonotype has only a few counts. The gene calls are TRBV6-1 and TRBJ1-1, with D perhaps matching TRBD1 (6 bases). Germline V CDR1 and CDR2: MNHNS, SASEGT. V shed 7 bases and J shed 4 bases, with 28 bases lying between them. This CDR3 comprises 18 residues. The CDR3 sequence: CASKGGAGADETSTEAFF. CDR3 bases: TGTGCCAGCAAAGGTGGGGCGGGGGCGGATGAAACGAGCACTGAAGCTTTCTTT.

This clonotype was observed a handful of times. The chain combines TRBV10-2 with TRBJ1-2; possible D gene TRBD1, 5 bases. The ends were cut back, 6 bases at V and 0 bases at J, with 11 bases in the middle. CDR1 and CDR2 from the germline V gene are WSHSY and SAAADI. The CDR3 sequence is 14 residues long. This chain's CDR3 is CASRGTASNYGYTF. DNA for the CDR3: TGCGCCAGCAGGGGGACCGCCTCTAACTATGGCTACACCTTC.

This clonotype occurred a few times. The V and J genes are TRBV28 and TRBJ2-1, with 8 bases lining up with TRBD1. The CDR3 is made up of 16 amino acids. Germline CDR1 and CDR2: MDHEN and SYDVKM. The V and J ends lost 4 bases and 1 base, in that order; junction bases with no gene match: 6. CDR3 sequence reads: CASSWNRQGSYNEQFF. DNA of the CDR3: TGTGCCAGCAGTTGGAACAGACAGGGGTCCTACAATGAGCAGTTCTTC.

This clonotype has a count of ten or more. This sequence joins TRBV20-1 and TRBJ1-1; D is unresolved. The germline V gene has CDR1 DFQATT and CDR2 SNEGSKA (reference sequence). V dropped 3 bases and J dropped 1 base, with 15 bases sitting between them. This CDR3 has 15 residues. Here the CDR3 reads CSASGPSVSNTEAFF. CDR3 bases: TGCAGTGCTAGTGGCCCATCCGTTTCGAACACTGAAGCTTTCTTT.

This chain joins TRBV20-1 and TRBJ2-1, with D possibly matching TRBD2 (5 bases). CDR3 size: 16 residues. V lost 0 bases and J 3 bases, leaving 15 bases between the germline ends. Germline V gene lookup returns CDR1 DFQATT and CDR2 SNEGSKA (reference sequence). CDR3 residues: CSARDPGSAIYNEQFF. The CDR3, as DNA: TGCAGTGCTAGAGACCCGGGAAGCGCTATCTACAATGAGCAGTTCTTC.

The V call is TRBV7-6, the J call TRBJ2-1; TRBD1 aligns across 9 bases. The junction had 7 bases not matched to a gene; V was cut back by 4 bases and J by 3 bases. CDR3 size: 16 residues. Germline V CDR1 and CDR2: SGHVS, FNYEAQ. Here the CDR3 DNA reads TGTGCCAGCAGCTCGACCGGGACAGGGAGCTACAATGAGCAGTTCTTC. It codes for CASSSTGTGSYNEQFF.

This clonotype was found a few times. The V call is TRBV11-3, the J call TRBJ2-1, with 11 bases matching TRBD2. The CDR3 spans 15 residues. Germline V lookup: CDR1 SGHNT, CDR2 YENEEA. The V and J ends lost 5 bases and 8 bases, in that order; junction bases with no gene match: 8. The CDR3 region has the DNA TGTGCCAGCAGCAAAACTAGCGGGAGTTCATATGAGCAGTTCTTC. This encodes CASSKTSGSSYEQFF.

This clonotype has a count of ten or more. The chain employs TRBV18 and TRBJ2-5; D unclear. The V and J ends lost 3 bases and 2 bases respectively, with 7 bases between them. CDR1 KGHSH and CDR2 LQKENI come from the germline V gene. The CDR3 contains 13 residues. CDR3 in amino acids: CASSPSIQETQYF. The DNA for the CDR3 is TGTGCCAGCTCACCCTCGATACAAGAGACCCAGTACTTC.

This clonotype was seen only a few times. J is TRBJ2-1 and V is TRBV5-1, with 9 nucleotides matching TRBD2. The junction had 13 bases not matched to a gene; V was cut back by 4 bases and J by 8 bases. The CDR3 contains 16 residues. The germline gives CDR1 SGHRS, CDR2 YFSETQ. The CDR3 protein is CASSPGGASGTDEQFF. CDR3 nucleotide sequence: TGCGCCAGCAGCCCTGGGGGGGCTAGCGGGACCGATGAGCAGTTCTTC.

J is TRBJ2-7 and V is TRBV4-1; the D gene could be TRBD1 or TRBD2 (5 bases each). The CDR3 is made up of 14 amino acids. Germline values: CDR1 MGHRA, CDR2 YSYEKL. Trimming left V 5 bases short and J 3 bases short, with 14 bases between. CDR3 in amino acids: CASSSRDGNYEQYF. In nucleotides, the CDR3 is TGCGCCAGCAGCTCCCGGGACGGCAACTACGAGCAGTACTTC.

The chain is built from TRBV7-9 and TRBJ2-1; 12 nucleotides agree with TRBD2. With 3 bases clipped from V and 13 bases from J, the junction kept 13 bases outside the gene matches. The germline V gene encodes CDR1 SEHNR and CDR2 FQNEAQ (reference sequence). The CDR3 totals 16 residues. The DNA for the CDR3 is TGTGCCAGCAGCTTTGATGTTCGTCCTAGCGGGGGGGTACAGTTCTTC. Its protein is CASSFDVRPSGGVQFF.

This clonotype has a handful of counts. The rearrangement joins TRBV20-1 to TRBJ2-4, with D maybe TRBD2 (7 bases). Trimming took off 4 bases at V and 4 bases at J, with 14 bases between the two ends. The germline V gene encodes CDR1 DFQATT and CDR2 SNEGSKA (reference sequence). There are 14 residues in the CDR3. CDR3 DNA: TGCAGTGCTATTCCACAGGGAGGGAAAAACATTCAGTACTTC. Protein sequence: CSAIPQGGKNIQYF.

This clonotype was counted between two and nine times. This rearrangement joins TRBV4-1 to TRBJ1-4; 12 nucleotides line up with TRBD1. The J segment lost 7 bases and the V segment lost 4 bases, leaving 4 bases of the junction unmatched. Germline V lookup: CDR1 MGHRA, CDR2 YSYEKL. This CDR3 is 15 amino acids long. DNA for the CDR3: TGCGCCAGCAGCCCCGGGACAGGGGGCATTGAAAAACTGTTTTTT. It yields the protein CASSPGTGGIEKLFF.

This chain uses TRBV4-3 with TRBJ1-2; 7 nucleotides align to TRBD1. V lost 2 bases to trimming and J lost 6 bases; unmatched junction nucleotides: 6. The CDR3 runs to 14 residues. Germline CDR1 reads LGHNA; CDR2 reads YSLEER. This chain's CDR3 is CASSQREGADGYTF. The CDR3 bases are TGCGCCAGCAGCCAAAGGGAGGGGGCGGATGGCTACACCTTC.

This sequence joins TRBV14 and TRBJ1-6; maybe TRBD1 (5 bases). Trimming took off 2 bases at V and 8 bases at J, with 13 bases between the two ends. This CDR3 region has 15 residues. CDR1 is SGHDN and CDR2 is FVKESK in the germline V gene. DNA for the CDR3: TGTGCCAGCAGCCAACGGGCAGGGCGTGATTCACCCCTCCACTTT. Amino acid sequence: CASSQRAGRDSPLHF.

The rearrangement uses TRBV7-6 and TRBJ2-1; 10 bases are shared with TRBD2. The CDR3 has 17 amino acids. CDR1 is SGHVS, CDR2 FNYEAQ, per germline. The V and J ends lost 4 bases and 0 bases, in that order; junction bases with no gene match: 6. The CDR3 here is CASSSRLAGPSYNEQFF. The CDR3, as DNA: TGTGCCAGCAGCTCGAGACTAGCGGGCCCCTCCTACAATGAGCAGTTCTTC.

A few counts support this clonotype. J is TRBJ2-3 and V is TRBV4-1; D is undetermined. The CDR3 sequence is 15 residues long. Germline V CDR1 and CDR2: MGHRA, YSYEKL. Between the trimmed V and J ends, which lost 0 bases and 2 bases, there was a span of 9 bases. In nucleotides, the CDR3 is TGCGCCAGCAGCCAAGATGCCAGCTACACAGATACGCAGTATTTT. This translates into CASSQDASYTDTQYF.

In this sample, this clonotype turned up a few times. The chain joins TRBV28 to TRBJ1-1; a weak D match, TRBD1 (5 bases). Trimming left V 6 bases short and J 0 bases short, with 14 bases between. CDR3 length equals 15 residues. Germline lookup yields CDR1 MDHEN and CDR2 SYDVKM. The CDR3 region has the DNA TGTGCCAGCAGCCTGACAGTCCTCATGAACACTGAAGCTTTCTTT. It specifies CASSLTVLMNTEAFF.

The V call is TRBV7-9, the J call TRBJ2-1; D perhaps matches TRBD2 (5 bases). V lost 0 bases, J lost 0 bases, and 12 bases lay in between. Germline assignment: CDR1 SEHNR and CDR2 FQNEAQ (reference sequence). This CDR3 comprises 17 residues. The CDR3 spells CASSLAALGSSYNEQFF. The CDR3 DNA reads as TGTGCCAGCAGCTTAGCAGCACTAGGGAGCTCCTACAATGAGCAGTTCTTC. Full variable domain (rest looked up from reference TRBV7-9 and TRBJ2-1): DTGVSQNPRHKITKRGQNVTFRCDPISEHNRLYWYRQTLGQGPEFLTYFQNEAQLEKSRLLSDRFSAERPKGSFSTLEIQRTEQGDSAMYLCASSLAALGSSYNEQFFGPGTRLTVL.

This clonotype was observed at least ten times. This chain uses TRBV6-1 with TRBJ1-2; D gene uncertain. Trimming removed 1 base at V and 4 bases at J, with 7 bases between. There are 13 residues in the CDR3. The germline CDR1 and CDR2 sequences are MNHNS and SASEGT. CDR3 nucleotides: TGTGCCAGCAGTGAAGGGAGGATCTATGGCTACACCTTC. It encodes CASSEGRIYGYTF.

In this sample, this clonotype turned up a few times. The gene calls are TRBV30 and TRBJ2-1; D is perhaps TRBD2 (5 bases). Between the trimmed V and J ends, which lost 3 bases and 2 bases, there was a span of 11 bases. CDR3 length equals 14 residues. Germline V gene data show CDR1 as GTSNPN and CDR2 as SVGIG (reference sequence). CDR3 sequence: CAWREATPYNEQFF. In nucleotides, the CDR3 is TGTGCCTGGAGGGAGGCCACCCCCTACAATGAGCAGTTCTTC.

Only a few counts were recorded for this clonotype. This rearrangement joins TRBV3-1 to TRBJ2-5, with D perhaps TRBD2 (5 bases). V was trimmed by 0 bases and J by 4 bases, leaving 12 bases between them. The germline CDR1 and CDR2 sequences are LGHDT and YNNKEL (reference sequence). The CDR3 is made up of 15 amino acids. The CDR3 nucleotides read TGTGCCAGCAGCCAAGATCCGTTGAGCGGAGAGACCCAGTACTTC. Amino acid sequence: CASSQDPLSGETQYF.

This clonotype was counted many times. The chain has TRBV15 and TRBJ1-2; D gene uncertain. V lost 1 base and J 7 bases, leaving 10 bases between the germline ends. Germline loops: CDR1 LNHNV, CDR2 YYDKDF (reference sequence). The CDR3 sequence is 13 residues long. CDR3 amino acids: CATSRVRYSGYTF. The CDR3 coding sequence is TGTGCCACCAGCAGAGTTCGGTACTCTGGCTACACCTTC. Using reference TRBV15 and TRBJ1-2 for the parts outside the CDR3, the full variable domain is DAMVIQNPRYQVTQFGKPVTLSCSQTLNHNVMYWYQQKSSQAPKLLFHYYDKDFNNEADTPDNFQSRRPNTSFCFLDIRSPGLGDTAMYLCATSRVRYSGYTFGSGTRLTVV.

This clonotype has ten or more counts. The chain joins TRBV2 to TRBJ2-1; TRBD2 matches at 10 bases. The germline V gene has CDR1 SNHLY and CDR2 FYNNEI. The CDR3 extends over 16 amino acids. V shed 7 bases and J 0 bases; nucleotides not matched to a gene: 6. CDR3 sequence (DNA): TGTGCCAGCACCGGACTAGCGGTAACCTCCTACAATGAGCAGTTCTTC. This sequence encodes CASTGLAVTSYNEQFF.

The sample holds many counts of this clonotype. For the CDR3, the DNA is TGTGCCAGCAGCGCCGGACAGGGGCGCTTTGAGGCACTTTACGAGCAGTACTTC. It encodes CASSAGQGRFEALYEQYF. This chain joins TRBV11-1 and TRBJ2-7, with 9 bases lining up with TRBD1. Per germline, CDR1 SGHAT and CDR2 FQDESV (reference sequence). There are 18 residues in the CDR3. V lost 5 bases and J lost 4; bases outside the gene matches: 18.

This clonotype has more than one count but fewer than ten. The chain links TRBV29-1 to TRBJ2-2; the D gene is possibly TRBD1 (6 bases). CDR1 and CDR2 (germline): SQVTM, ANQGSEA. Trimming shortened V by 8 bases and J by 0 bases, and 13 bases separated the two germline ends. The CDR3 contains 14 residues. In DNA form, the CDR3 reads TGCAGCACTTCCGGGACATCGAACACCGGGGAGCTGTTTTTT. It encodes CSTSGTSNTGELFF.